Listed below are T cell receptor beta chains from one sample, sequenced in a study of shared clonotypes between healthy human individuals. Profiled with immunoSEQ multiplex PCR; TCRdb holds only in-frame clones, not every one. The table shows around 1.4 million clones, with less than 99% occurring only once. The sequencing input was naive CD4+ T cells sorted from blood. The receptor source for this set is a man under 40 in good health. Each CDR3 is given with its conserved first and last residue. The D gene is left open where the match is weak. Clone size, where shown, is once, few, many, or a class for clones that have expanded.

once	TRBV7-2	13	NA	TRBJ2-7	CASSLAWNYEQYF
NA	TRBV5-7	13	NA	TRBJ2-2	CASSLGSGWELFF
NA	TRBV5-6	15	NA	TRBJ2-1	CASSPYPLRYNEQFF
NA	TRBV28	18	TRBD2	TRBJ2-1	CASSLRQGLAGAGGEQFF
NA	TRBV5-4	15	TRBD1	TRBJ2-7	CASSWGGGQGYEQYF
NA	TRBV5-1	13	TRBD2	TRBJ2-7	CASSSGVYDEQYF
NA	TRBV27	14	NA	TRBJ2-1	CASSFGGPYNEQFF
NA	TRBV7-9	12	NA	TRBJ2-2	CASSLLVGELFF
NA	TRBV5-1	14	NA	TRBJ1-1	CASSFSGGDTEAFF
once	TRBV5-1	14	TRBD2	TRBJ2-7	CASSHSGRSYEQYF
once	TRBV30	11	NA	TRBJ2-7	CAWSLSYEQYF
NA	TRBV28	12	NA	TRBJ2-7	CASSSTGYEQYF
NA	TRBV5-1	15	TRBD1	TRBJ2-2	CASSNRGLNTGELFF
NA	TRBV11-2	15	NA	TRBJ2-6	CASSGLSSGANVLTF